This TCR beta chain was identified during a study of blood T cells in healthy people across ages. J was trimmed by 8 bases and V by 4 bases; bases with no gene match: 6. CDR3 size: 13 residues. The V gene's germline CDR1 is SEHNR and CDR2 FQNEAQ (reference sequence). Overall study findings and caveats: The fall in TCR beta diversity per million T cells was roughly linear with age.

Sample-barcoded 5' priming and a J-beta primer mix drove a second PCR of roughly 7 to 11 cycles. TCRdb analysed the 5' RACE reads with MiXCR anew, one entry per CDR3 protein. The sample yields approximately 800,000 distinct CDR3 sequences, roughly 25% seen once. This clonotype has only a few counts. Its antigen is unknown. Peripheral blood, around 9.4 milliliters per donor, was collected. This same sample was also taken into another study, of T cells of mothers and their children. As that report states: Samples were provided by three healthy Caucasian mothers and their six children.

The sample was blood. This TCR derives from a boy younger than 18 in good health. This chain joins TRBV7-9 and TRBJ1-2, with 8 bases identical to TRBD1. The CDR3 nucleotides are TGTGCCAGCAGCTCACCGGGACAGGTCGGCTACACCTTC. Amino acid sequence: CASSSPGQVGYTF.